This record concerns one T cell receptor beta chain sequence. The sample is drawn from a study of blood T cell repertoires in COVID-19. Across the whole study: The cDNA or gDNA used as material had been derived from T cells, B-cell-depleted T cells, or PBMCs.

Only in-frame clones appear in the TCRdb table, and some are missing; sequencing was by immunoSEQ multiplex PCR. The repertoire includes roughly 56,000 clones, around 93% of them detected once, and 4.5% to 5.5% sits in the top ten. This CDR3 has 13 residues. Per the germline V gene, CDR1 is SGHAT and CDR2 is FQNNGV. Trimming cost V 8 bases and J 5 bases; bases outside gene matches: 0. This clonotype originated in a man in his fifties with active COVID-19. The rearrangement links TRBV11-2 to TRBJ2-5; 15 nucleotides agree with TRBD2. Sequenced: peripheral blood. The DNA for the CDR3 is TGTGCCAGCGGGACTAGCGGGGGGGAGACCCAGTACTTC. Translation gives CASGTSGGETQYF.